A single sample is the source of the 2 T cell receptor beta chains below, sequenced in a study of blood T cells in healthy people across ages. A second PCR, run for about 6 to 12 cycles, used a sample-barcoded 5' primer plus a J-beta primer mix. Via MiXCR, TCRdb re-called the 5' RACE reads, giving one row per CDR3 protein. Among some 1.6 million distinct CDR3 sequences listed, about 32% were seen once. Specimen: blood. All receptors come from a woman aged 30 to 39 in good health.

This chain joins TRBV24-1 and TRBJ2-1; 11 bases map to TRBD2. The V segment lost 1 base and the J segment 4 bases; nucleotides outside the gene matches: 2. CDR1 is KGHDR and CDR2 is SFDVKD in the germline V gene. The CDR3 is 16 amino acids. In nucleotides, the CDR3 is TGTGCCACCAGTGATTTCGTAGCGGGAGGGTACAATGAGCAGTTCTTC. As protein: CATSDFVAGGYNEQFF.

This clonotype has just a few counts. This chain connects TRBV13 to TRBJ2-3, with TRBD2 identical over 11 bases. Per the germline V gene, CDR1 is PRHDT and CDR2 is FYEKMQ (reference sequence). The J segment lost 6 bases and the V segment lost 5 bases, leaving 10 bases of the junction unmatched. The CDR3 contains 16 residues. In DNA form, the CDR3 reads TGTGCCAGCAGCCGGCTAGCGGGGGGTGGTAAGGATACGCAGTATTTT. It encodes CASSRLAGGGKDTQYF.